This record covers a single T cell receptor beta chain. Per the germline V gene, CDR1 is LNHDA and CDR2 is SQIVND (reference sequence). V lost 5 bases and J lost 5, with 13 bases in between. The CDR3 has 13 residues. The PCR had 60 Vbeta and 13 Jbeta primers. Only in-frame clones appear in the TCRdb table, and some are missing; sequencing was by immunoSEQ multiplex PCR. The table has around 170,000 clones, approximately 78% seen once. The data are from a study of cytomegalovirus exposure and HLA in healthy donors. The receptor was isolated from a woman aged 18-29 years in good health and CMV-seronegative. This chain uses TRBV19 with TRBJ2-7; no reliable D call. The sequenced material came from PBMCs. The DNA of the CDR3 is TGTGCCAGTAGTCTTTGGGCCTACGACGAGCAGTACTTC. Its protein is CASSLWAYDEQYF.